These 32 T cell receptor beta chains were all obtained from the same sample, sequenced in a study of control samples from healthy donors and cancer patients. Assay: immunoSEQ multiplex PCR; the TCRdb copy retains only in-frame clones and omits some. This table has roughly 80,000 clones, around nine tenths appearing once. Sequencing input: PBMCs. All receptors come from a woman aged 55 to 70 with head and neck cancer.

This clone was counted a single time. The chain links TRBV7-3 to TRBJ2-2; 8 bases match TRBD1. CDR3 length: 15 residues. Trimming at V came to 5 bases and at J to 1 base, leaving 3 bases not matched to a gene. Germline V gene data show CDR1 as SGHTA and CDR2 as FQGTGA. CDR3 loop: CASSQGAGNTGELFF. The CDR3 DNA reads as TGTGCCAGCAGCCAGGGGGCGGGGAACACCGGGGAGCTGTTTTTT.

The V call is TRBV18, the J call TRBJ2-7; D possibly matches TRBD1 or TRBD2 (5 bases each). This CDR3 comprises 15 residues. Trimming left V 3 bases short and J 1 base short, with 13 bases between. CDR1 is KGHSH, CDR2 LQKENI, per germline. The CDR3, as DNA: TGTGCCAGCTCACCTCGGGGTGGGGGATCCTACGAGCAGTACTTC. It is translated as CASSPRGGGSYEQYF.

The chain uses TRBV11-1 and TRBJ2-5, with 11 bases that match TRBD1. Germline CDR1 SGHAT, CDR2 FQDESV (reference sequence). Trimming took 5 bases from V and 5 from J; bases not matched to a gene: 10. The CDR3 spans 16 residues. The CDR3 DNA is TGTGCCAGCAGCCAGGGACAGGGGGTTACAGAGGAGACCCAGTACTTC. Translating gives CASSQGQGVTEETQYF.

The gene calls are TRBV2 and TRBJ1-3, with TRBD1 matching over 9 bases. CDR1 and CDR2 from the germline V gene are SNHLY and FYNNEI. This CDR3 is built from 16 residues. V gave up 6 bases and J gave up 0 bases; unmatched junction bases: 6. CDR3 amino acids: CASRQDRGNSGNTIYF. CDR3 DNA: TGTGCCAGCAGGCAGGACAGGGGAAACTCTGGAAACACCATATATTTT.

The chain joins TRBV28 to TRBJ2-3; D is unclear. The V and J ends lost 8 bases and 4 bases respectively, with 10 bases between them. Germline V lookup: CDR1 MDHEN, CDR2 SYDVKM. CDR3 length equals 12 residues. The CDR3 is CASGEVADTQYF. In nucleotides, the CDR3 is TGTGCCAGCGGGGAAGTCGCAGATACGCAGTATTTT.

For the CDR3, the DNA is TGTGCCAGCAGCTTATTACTTTGGGGAACAGATACGCAGTATTTT. It is translated as CASSLLLWGTDTQYF. The chain couples TRBV11-2 to TRBJ2-3; D call uncertain. CDR1 SGHAT and CDR2 FQNNGV come from the germline V gene. The CDR3 spans 15 residues. Trimming removed 2 bases from V and 3 bases from J, with 12 bases in between. The full variable domain, in which reference TRBV11-2 and TRBJ2-3 provide the parts outside the CDR3, is EAGVAQSPRYKIIEKRQSVAFWCNPISGHATLYWYQQILGQGPKLLIQFQNNGVVDDSQLPKDRFSAERLKGVDSTLKIQPAKLEDSAVYLCASSLLLWGTDTQYFGPGTRLTVL.

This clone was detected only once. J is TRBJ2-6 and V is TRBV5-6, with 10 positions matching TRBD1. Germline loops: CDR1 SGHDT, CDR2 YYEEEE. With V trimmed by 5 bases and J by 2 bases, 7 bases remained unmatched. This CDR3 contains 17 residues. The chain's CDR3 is CASRRGDRGTGANVLTF. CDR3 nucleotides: TGTGCCAGCAGGCGGGGGGACAGGGGTACTGGGGCCAACGTCCTGACTTTC. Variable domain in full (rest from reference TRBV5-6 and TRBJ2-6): DAGVTQSPTHLIKTRGQQVTLRCSPKSGHDTVSWYQQALGQGPQFIFQYYEEEERQRGNFPDRFSGHQFPNYSSELNVNALLLGDSALYLCASRRGDRGTGANVLTFGAGSRLTVL.

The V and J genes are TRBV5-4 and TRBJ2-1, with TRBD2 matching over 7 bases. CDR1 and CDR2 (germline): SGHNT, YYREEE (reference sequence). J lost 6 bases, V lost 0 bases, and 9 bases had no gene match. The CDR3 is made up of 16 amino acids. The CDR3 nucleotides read TGTGCCAGCAGCTTGGGGGCGGGAGACTCCACCAATGAGCAGTTCTTC. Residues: CASSLGAGDSTNEQFF.

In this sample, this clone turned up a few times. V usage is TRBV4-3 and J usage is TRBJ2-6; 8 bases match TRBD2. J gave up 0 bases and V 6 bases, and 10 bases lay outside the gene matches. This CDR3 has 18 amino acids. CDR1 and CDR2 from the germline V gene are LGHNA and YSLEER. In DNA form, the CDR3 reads TGCGCCAGCAGTAGCTCCGGGACTAGTACCTCTGGGGCCAACGTCCTGACTTTC. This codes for CASSSSGTSTSGANVLTF.

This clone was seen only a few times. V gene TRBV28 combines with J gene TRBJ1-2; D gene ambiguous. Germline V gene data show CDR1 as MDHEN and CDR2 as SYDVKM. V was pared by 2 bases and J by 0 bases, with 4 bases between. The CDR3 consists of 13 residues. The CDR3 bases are TGTGCCAGCAGTTTAATCGCTAACTATGGCTACACCTTC. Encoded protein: CASSLIANYGYTF.

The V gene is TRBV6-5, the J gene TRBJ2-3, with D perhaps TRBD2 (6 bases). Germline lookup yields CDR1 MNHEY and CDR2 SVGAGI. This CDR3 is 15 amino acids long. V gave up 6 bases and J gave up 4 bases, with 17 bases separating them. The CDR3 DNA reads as TGTGCCAGCAGGCCAACGGGGGTCGAGCCAGATACGCAGTATTTT. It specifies CASRPTGVEPDTQYF.

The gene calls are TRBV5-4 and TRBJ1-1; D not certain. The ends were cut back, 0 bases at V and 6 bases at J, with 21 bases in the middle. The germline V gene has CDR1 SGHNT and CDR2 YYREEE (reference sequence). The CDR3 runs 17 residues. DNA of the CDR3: TGTGCCAGCAGCTTGGGAAACACCTATGACCGAACAGCTGAAGCTTTCTTT. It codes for CASSLGNTYDRTAEAFF.

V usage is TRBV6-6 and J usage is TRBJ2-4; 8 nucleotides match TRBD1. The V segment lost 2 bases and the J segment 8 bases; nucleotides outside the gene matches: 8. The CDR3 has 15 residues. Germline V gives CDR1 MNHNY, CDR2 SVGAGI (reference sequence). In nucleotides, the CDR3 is TGTGCCAGCAGTTACCCGACAGGGGAAGTGCACATTCAGTACTTC. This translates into CASSYPTGEVHIQYF.

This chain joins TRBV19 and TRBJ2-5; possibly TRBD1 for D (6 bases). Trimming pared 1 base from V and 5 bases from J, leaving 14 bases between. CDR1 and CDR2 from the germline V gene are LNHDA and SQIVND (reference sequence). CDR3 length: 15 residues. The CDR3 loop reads CASSIAAGAEETQYF. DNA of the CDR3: TGTGCCAGTAGTATAGCGGCAGGGGCCGAGGAGACCCAGTACTTC.

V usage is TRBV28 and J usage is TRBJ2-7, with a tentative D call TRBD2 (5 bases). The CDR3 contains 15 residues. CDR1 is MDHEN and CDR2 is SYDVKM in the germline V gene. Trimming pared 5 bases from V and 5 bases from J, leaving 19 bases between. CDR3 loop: CASSLAAGLRDEQYF. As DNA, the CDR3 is TGTGCCAGCAGTCTAGCTGCAGGCCTTCGGGACGAGCAGTACTTC. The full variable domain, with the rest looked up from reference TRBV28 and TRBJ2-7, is DVKVTQSSRYLVKRTGEKVFLECVQDMDHENMFWYRQDPGLGLRLIYFSYDVKMKEKGDIPEGYSVSREKKERFSLILESASTNQTSMYLCASSLAAGLRDEQYFGPGTRLTVT.

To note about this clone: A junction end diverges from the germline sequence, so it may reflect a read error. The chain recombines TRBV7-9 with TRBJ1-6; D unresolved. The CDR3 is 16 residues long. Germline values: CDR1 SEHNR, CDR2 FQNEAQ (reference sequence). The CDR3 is CASSRSGREDNPPLHF. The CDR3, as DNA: TGTGCCAGCAGCAGATCCGGACGGGAAGATAATCCACCCCTCCACTTT.

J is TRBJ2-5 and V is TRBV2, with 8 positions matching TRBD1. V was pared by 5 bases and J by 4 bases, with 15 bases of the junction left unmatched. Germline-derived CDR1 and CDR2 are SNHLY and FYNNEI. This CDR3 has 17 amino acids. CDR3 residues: CASSPTPTGALAETQYF. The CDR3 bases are TGTGCCAGCAGTCCCACTCCGACAGGGGCCCTCGCAGAGACCCAGTACTTC.

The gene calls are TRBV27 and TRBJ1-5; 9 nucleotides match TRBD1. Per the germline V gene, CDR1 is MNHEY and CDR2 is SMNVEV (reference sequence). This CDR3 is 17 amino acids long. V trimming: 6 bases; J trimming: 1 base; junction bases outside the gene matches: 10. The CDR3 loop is CASRFMLQGASNQPQHF. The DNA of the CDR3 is TGTGCCAGCAGATTTATGCTACAGGGGGCGAGCAATCAGCCCCAGCATTTT.

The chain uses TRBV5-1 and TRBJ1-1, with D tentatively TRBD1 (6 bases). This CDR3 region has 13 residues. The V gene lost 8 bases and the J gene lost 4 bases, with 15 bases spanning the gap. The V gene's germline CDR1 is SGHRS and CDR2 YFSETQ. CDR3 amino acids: CASRIQGGTEAFF. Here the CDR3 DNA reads TGCGCCAGTAGGATACAGGGAGGCACTGAAGCTTTCTTT.

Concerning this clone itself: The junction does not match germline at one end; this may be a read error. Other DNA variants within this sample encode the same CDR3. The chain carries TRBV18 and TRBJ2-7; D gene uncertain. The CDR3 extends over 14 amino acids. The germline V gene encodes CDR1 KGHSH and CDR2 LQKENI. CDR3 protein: CASSPTGVPYEQYF. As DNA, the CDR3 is TGTGCCAGCTCACCAACTGGGGTCCCCTACGAACAGTACTTC.

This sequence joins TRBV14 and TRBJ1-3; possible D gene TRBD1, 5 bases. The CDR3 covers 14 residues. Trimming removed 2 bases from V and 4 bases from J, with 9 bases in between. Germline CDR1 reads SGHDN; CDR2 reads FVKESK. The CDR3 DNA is TGTGCCAGCAGCCAACAGGGTGCAGGAAACACCATATATTTT. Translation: CASSQQGAGNTIYF.

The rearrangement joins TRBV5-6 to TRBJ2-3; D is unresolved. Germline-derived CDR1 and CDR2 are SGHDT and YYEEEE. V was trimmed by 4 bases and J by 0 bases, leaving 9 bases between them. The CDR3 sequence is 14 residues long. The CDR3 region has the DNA TGTGCCAGCAGCCCGGATTACAGCACAGATACGCAGTATTTT. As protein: CASSPDYSTDTQYF.

DNA of the CDR3: TGTGCCAGTAGGGTAAACAATGGGGCGGTTGAGCAGTTCTTC. Translating it yields CASRVNNGAVEQFF. V usage is TRBV19 and J usage is TRBJ2-1; a weak D match, TRBD1 (5 bases). The V gene lost 6 bases and the J gene lost 9 bases, with 18 bases spanning the gap. Germline CDR1 is LNHDA and CDR2 is SQIVND (reference sequence). The CDR3 runs 14 residues.

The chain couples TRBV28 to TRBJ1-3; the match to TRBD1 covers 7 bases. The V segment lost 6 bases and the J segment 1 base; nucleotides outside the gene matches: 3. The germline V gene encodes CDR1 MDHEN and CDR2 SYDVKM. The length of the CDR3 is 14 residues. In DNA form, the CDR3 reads TGTGCCAGCAGGGAACAGGGGTCTGGAAACACCATATATTTT. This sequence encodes CASREQGSGNTIYF.

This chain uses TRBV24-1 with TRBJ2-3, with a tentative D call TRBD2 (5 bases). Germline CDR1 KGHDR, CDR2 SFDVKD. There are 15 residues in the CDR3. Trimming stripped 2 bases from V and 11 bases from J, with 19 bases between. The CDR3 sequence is CATSDSSRAHGVQYF. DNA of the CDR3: TGTGCCACCAGTGATTCTTCCCGGGCCCACGGGGTGCAGTATTTT.

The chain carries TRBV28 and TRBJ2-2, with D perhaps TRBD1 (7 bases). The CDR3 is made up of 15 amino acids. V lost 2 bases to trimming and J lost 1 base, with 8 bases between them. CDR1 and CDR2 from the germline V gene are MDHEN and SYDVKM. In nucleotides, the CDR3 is TGTGCCAGCAGTTTACAGGGGGGGAACACCGGGGAGCTGTTTTTT. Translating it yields CASSLQGGNTGELFF.

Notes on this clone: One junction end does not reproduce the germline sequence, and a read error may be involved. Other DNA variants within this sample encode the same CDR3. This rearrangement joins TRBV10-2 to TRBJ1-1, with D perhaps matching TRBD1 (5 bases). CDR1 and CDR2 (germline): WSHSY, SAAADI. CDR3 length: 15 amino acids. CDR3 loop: CASSHSGGENTEAFF. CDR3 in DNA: TGTGCCAGCAGTCATAGTGGAGGGGAGAACACCGAAGCTTTCTTT.

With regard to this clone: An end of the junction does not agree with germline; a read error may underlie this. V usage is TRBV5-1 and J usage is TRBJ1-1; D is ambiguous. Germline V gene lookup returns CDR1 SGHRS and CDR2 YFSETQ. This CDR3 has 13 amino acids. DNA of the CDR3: TGCGCCAGCAGATTGGCCAGGAACACTGAAGCTTTCTTT. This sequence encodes CASRLARNTEAFF.

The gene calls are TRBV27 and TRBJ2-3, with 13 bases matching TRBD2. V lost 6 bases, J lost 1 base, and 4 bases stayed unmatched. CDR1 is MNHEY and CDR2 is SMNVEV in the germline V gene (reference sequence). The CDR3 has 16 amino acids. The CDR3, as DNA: TGTGCCAGCAGCCGGACTAGCGGGAGCGGCACAGATACGCAGTATTTT. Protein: CASSRTSGSGTDTQYF.

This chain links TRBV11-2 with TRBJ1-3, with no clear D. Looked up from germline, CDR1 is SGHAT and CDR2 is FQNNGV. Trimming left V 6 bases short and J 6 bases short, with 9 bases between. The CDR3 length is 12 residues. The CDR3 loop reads CASSLQPNTIYF. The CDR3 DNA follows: TGTGCCAGCAGTCTACAACCAAACACCATATATTTT.

The CDR3 loop is CASSFSEQETQYF. The DNA for the CDR3 is TGTGCCAGCAGCTTCTCAGAGCAAGAGACCCAGTACTTC. This rearrangement joins TRBV7-9 to TRBJ2-5; D gene ambiguous. In germline, CDR1 is SEHNR, CDR2 FQNEAQ (reference sequence). The CDR3 length is 13 residues. The V end was cut by 3 bases, the J end by 2 bases, with 7 bases between.

CDR3 in DNA: TGTGCCAGCAGTTTTTCCGGAGGGTTGAACACTGAAGCTTTCTTT. This codes for CASSFSGGLNTEAFF. V gene TRBV28 combines with J gene TRBJ1-1; D gene unclear. The germline gives CDR1 MDHEN, CDR2 SYDVKM. The CDR3 is 15 amino acids. The V end was cut by 3 bases, the J end by 0 bases, with 11 bases between.